This entry features one TCR beta chain sequence. This clonotype showed up many times. There is no known antigen for this receptor. Per-base quality was not reported, and no clone a single base away is much larger than it. The data are from a study of quantifying T cell responses using KT2 cells (dated by TCRdb to 2016 to 2017). For the wider study: RNA was DNase-treated and reverse transcribed with TCR alpha and beta constant-region primers, mostly using SuperScript III. Under optimum conditions, the T4 ligation step was estimated to exceed 10% efficiency. To prevent over-amplification, PCR2 was performed as a SYBR Green qPCR and halted at a predetermined fluorescence threshold.

To test the sensitivity and accuracy of the pipeline, known numbers of KT2, a T cell clone whose TCR had already been sequenced, were spiked into unfractionated PBMC. KT2 cells were mixed with a fixed number of PBMC to create a range of KT2-to-PBMC ratios. What the study reported, not specific to this receptor: No side-by-side comparison of the pipeline with other TCR sequencing techniques was included in the study. Counts of KT2 alpha and beta sequences scaled linearly with input KT2 cell number over several orders of magnitude. Even at the lowest spike-in tested, roughly one KT2 cell per 100,000 PBMC, KT2 sequences were still detected. Detection of KT2 sequences showed saturation at very high KT2 spike-in numbers.

The protocol used for the library was UMI-ligation and nested PCR. T4 RNA ligase 1 was used to ligate a single-stranded oligonucleotide containing the Illumina SP2 sequence and a UMI to the 3' end of the cDNA. PCR1 used about 4 cycles (98 degrees C 15 s, 69 degrees C 30 s, 72 degrees C 40 s), and the beta primer was an equimolar mix of RC1.1 and RC1.2 that covered TRBC1 and TRBC2. From PCR2 onward, TCR alpha and beta chains were processed separately, and sample indices and Illumina adaptors were added. The UMI was composed of 12 random nucleotides, arranged as two hexamers separated by a spacer, and was positioned after an 8-base spacer. Libraries were sequenced on an Illumina MiSeq with v2 2x251 paired-end chemistry, typically 12 samples per run. To increase diversity, about 4.5-7.5% PhiX DNA was added to each sequencing library. The study's own analysis went as follows. The raw reads were converted into FASTQ with bcl2fastq and then demultiplexed by dual indices with Demultiplexor. V and J genes were assigned by Decombinator through tag matching, with a single base-pair mismatch being allowed. Collapsinator used UMIs to correct both sequencing errors and frequency errors arising from PCR heterogeneity. CDR3Translator converted Decombinator identifiers into nucleotide sequence, translated that sequence into amino acids, and extracted CDR3 based on C- and N-terminal motifs. Each distinct KT2 TCR was counted as one cluster of KT2 sequences that shared a single unique molecular identifier. Clones were called with MiXCR by TCRdb after fastp trimmed the public reads at Q25, and only in-frame beta chains were retained. Each record represents a unique CDR3 protein, reported with the most common genes and DNA among its rows. What appears here as the V and J calls and clone size reflects TCRdb's work, not the paper's. This sample has just under 50,000 distinct CDR3 sequences in its table, and 11% of those were observed once. The top ten hold 8.5% to 12% of the sample.

The V end loses 5 bases and the J end loses 5 bases, and a stretch of 5 bases separates them. Sequences SGDLS (CDR1) and YYNGEE (CDR2) are obtained from the germline V gene. The cysteine opens and the phenylalanine closes a CDR3 of 11 amino acids. Left in the record is the CDR3 DNA by itself, 33 bases read in frame from the first base. The sequence derives from a human donor. Recombination linked TRBV9 to TRBJ2-1; the D gene identity is not certain. Sequences were obtained from PBMCs spiked with cells of the T cell clone KT2. The CDR3 protein: CASRGNNEQFF. The DNA is TGTGCCAGCAGGGGGAACAATGAGCAGTTCTTC.